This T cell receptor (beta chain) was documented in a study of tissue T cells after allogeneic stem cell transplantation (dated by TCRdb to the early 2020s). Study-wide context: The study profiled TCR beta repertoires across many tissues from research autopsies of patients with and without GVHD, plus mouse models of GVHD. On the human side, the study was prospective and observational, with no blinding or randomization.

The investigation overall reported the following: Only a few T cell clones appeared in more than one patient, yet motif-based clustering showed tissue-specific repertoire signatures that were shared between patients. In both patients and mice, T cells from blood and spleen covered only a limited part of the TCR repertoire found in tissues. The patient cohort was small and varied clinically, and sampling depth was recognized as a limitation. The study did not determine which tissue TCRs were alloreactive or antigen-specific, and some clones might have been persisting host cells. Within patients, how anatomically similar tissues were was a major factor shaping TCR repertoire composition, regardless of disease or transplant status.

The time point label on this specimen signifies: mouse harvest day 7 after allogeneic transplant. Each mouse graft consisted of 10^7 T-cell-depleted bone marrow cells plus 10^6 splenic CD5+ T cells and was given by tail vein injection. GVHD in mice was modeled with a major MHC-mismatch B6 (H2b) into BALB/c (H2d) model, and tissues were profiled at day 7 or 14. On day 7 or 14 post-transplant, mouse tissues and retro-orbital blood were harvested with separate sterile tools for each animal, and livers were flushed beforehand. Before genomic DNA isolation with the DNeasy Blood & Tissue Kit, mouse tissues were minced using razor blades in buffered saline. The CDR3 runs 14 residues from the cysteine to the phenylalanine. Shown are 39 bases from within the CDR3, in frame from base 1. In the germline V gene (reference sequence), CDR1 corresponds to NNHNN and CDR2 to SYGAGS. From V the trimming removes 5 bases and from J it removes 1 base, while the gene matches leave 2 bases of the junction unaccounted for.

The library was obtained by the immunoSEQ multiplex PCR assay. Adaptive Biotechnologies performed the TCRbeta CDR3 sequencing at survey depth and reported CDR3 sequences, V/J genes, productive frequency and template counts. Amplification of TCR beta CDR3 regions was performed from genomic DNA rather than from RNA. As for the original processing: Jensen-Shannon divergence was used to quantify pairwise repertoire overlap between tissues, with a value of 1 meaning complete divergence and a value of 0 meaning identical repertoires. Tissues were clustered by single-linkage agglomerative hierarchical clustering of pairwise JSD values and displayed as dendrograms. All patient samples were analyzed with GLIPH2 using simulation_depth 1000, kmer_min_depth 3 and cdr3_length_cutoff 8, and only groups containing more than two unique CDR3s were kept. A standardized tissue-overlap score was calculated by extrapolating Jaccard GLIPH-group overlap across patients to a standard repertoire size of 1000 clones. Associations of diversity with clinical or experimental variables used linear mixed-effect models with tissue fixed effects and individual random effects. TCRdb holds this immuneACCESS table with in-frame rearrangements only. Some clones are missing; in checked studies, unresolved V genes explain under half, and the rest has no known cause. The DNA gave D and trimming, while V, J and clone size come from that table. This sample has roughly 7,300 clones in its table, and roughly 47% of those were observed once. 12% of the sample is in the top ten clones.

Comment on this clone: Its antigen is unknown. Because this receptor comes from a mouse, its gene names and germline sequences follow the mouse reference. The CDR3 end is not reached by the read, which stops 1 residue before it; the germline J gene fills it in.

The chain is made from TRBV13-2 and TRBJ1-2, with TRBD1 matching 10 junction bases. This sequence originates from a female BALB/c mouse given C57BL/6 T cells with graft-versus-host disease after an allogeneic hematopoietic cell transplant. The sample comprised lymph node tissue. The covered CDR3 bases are TGTGCCAGCGGCCGGGACAGGGGAAACTCCGACTACACC. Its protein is CASGRDRGNSDYT. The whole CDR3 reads CASGRDRGNSDYTF.